This TCR beta chain was found in a study of CD4+ T cells in melanoma. Notes on this clone: Its target is unknown.

Germline-derived CDR1 and CDR2 are SGHNT and YENEEA. Trimming removed 5 bases at V and 0 bases at J, with 8 bases between. CDR3 size: 13 residues. Overall study results and limits: A reported correlation linked neoantigen-specific CD4+ T cells to CD8+, macrophage and B cell function. Reportedly, melanoma neoantigen-specific CD4+ T cells showed varied differentiation states.

Generated by immunoSEQ multiplex PCR, the TCRdb table keeps only in-frame clones and is missing some. The data show roughly 140,000 clones, around 90% seen once. The chain links TRBV11-3 to TRBJ2-7; D is unresolved. The origin of this receptor is a human donor with melanoma. The DNA of the CDR3 is TGTGCCAGCAGCCCTACGGGCTCCTACGAGCAGTACTTC. Its protein is CASSPTGSYEQYF.